This T cell receptor beta chain was recovered during a study of CD8+ T cells in alopecia areata. About the research overall: Treated patients swallowed 5 to 10 mg of oral tofacitinib twice daily.

Reverse transcribed after extraction, RNA yielded cDNA as the sequencing template. Some clones are missing from TCRdb's copy, which holds only in-frame ones; the method was immunoSEQ multiplex PCR. The data show some 200,000 clones, 50% to 70% seen once. The CDR3 has 15 residues. CDR1 and CDR2 (germline): MNHEY, SVGAGI. Trimming at V came to 6 bases and at J to 7 bases, leaving 10 bases not matched to a gene. The clonotype comes from a human donor with alopecia areata. This specimen was CD4+ T cells sorted from blood, taken at week 0. V gene TRBV6-5 combines with J gene TRBJ1-5; 9 bases are a match to TRBD1. This CDR3 is CASRAGQGLYQPQHF. The CDR3, as DNA: TGTGCCAGCAGAGCTGGACAGGGGTTATACCAGCCCCAGCATTTT.